The 12 T cell receptor beta chains below were found in one sample sequenced in a study of T cell repertoires in cytomegalovirus infection. TCRdb itself ran the reads through MiXCR, one entry per CDR3 protein. The sample lists 250,000 to 300,000 distinct CDR3 sequences, more than 15% seen once, with around 47% in the top ten. The sequencing input was CD8+ T cells from PBMCs. These receptors came from a human donor in good health (CMV status not recorded). Some clones in this sample may be carry-over from other donors' samples.

This clonotype appeared a few times. V usage is TRBV7-6 and J usage is TRBJ1-2; 7 nucleotides line up with TRBD1. V lost 1 base, J lost 7 bases, and 6 bases stayed unmatched. CDR1 and CDR2 from the germline V gene are SGHVS and FNYEAQ. This CDR3 has 14 residues. As DNA, the CDR3 is TGTGCCAGCAGCTTAGGGTCAGGGGGAGCTGGCTACACCTTC. Its protein is CASSLGSGGAGYTF.

This chain links TRBV29-1 with TRBJ2-1; D could derive from TRBD1 or TRBD2 (6 bases each). Germline V lookup: CDR1 SQVTM, CDR2 ANQGSEA. This CDR3 is built from 13 residues. V was pared by 5 bases and J by 0 bases, with 8 bases between. Here the CDR3 reads CSVRGASYNEQFF. The CDR3 DNA reads as TGCAGCGTTAGGGGGGCCTCCTACAATGAGCAGTTCTTC.

This clonotype was detected ten times or more. The chain carries TRBV7-2 and TRBJ1-5; TRBD1 is a possible D gene (5 bases). CDR1 and CDR2 from the germline V gene are SGHTA and FQGNSA. The CDR3 runs to 17 residues. Between the trimmed V and J ends, which lost 1 base and 0 bases, there was a span of 13 bases. The CDR3 is CASSLGPGHNSNQPQHF. DNA for the CDR3: TGTGCCAGCAGCTTAGGTCCAGGGCATAATAGCAATCAGCCCCAGCATTTT.

This clonotype came up a few times. The V call is TRBV29-1, the J call TRBJ2-7; D not certain. The CDR3 loop spans 12 amino acids. Trimming stripped 4 bases from V and 4 bases from J, with 11 bases between. Germline V gives CDR1 SQVTM, CDR2 ANQGSEA. The CDR3 is CSVGERLYEQYF. CDR3 nucleotides: TGCAGCGTTGGGGAACGGTTGTACGAGCAGTACTTC.

This clonotype has ten or more counts. The chain carries TRBV6-5 and TRBJ1-2; 8 bases match TRBD1. This CDR3 has 17 amino acids. Losses at the gene ends were 5 bases for V and 2 bases for J; bases not matched to a gene: 13. Germline V CDR1 and CDR2: MNHEY, SVGAGI. The CDR3 DNA sequence: TGTGCCAGCAGTCCAACCGGGACAGGAATAGTAAACTATGGCTACACCTTC. This translates into CASSPTGTGIVNYGYTF.

This clonotype was observed at least ten times. The chain employs TRBV11-2 and TRBJ2-7; D is unresolved. The CDR3 length is 13 residues. From germline, CDR1 is SGHAT and CDR2 FQNNGV. V lost 5 bases and J 0 bases, leaving 8 bases between the germline ends. This CDR3 is CASSVSSSYEQYF. In DNA form, the CDR3 reads TGTGCCAGCAGCGTAAGTAGCTCCTACGAGCAGTACTTC.

The chain combines TRBV28 with TRBJ2-5, with D perhaps matching TRBD1 or TRBD2 (5 bases each). Trimming cost V 6 bases and J 0 bases, with 17 bases left between them. This CDR3 contains 16 residues. Germline assignment: CDR1 MDHEN and CDR2 SYDVKM. The CDR3 DNA follows: TGTGCCAGCAGGGAAGGGGATGAGGGGTACCAAGAGACCCAGTACTTC. Translation: CASREGDEGYQETQYF.

In its sample, this clonotype was seen a few times. V usage is TRBV27 and J usage is TRBJ1-5; D is ambiguous. The V end was cut by 2 bases, the J end by 4 bases, with 6 bases between. Germline lookup yields CDR1 MNHEY and CDR2 SMNVEV (reference sequence). The CDR3 extends over 13 amino acids. The CDR3, as DNA: TGTGCCAGCAGTTTAGATCTTAATCAGCCCCAGCATTTT. This codes for CASSLDLNQPQHF.

DNA for the CDR3: TGTGCCAGCAGCTTAGATTGGCCTAGCGGCCGGCGGACCCAGTACTTC. Its protein product is CASSLDWPSGRRTQYF. This chain uses TRBV11-2 with TRBJ2-5; TRBD2 aligns across 7 bases. CDR3 length: 16 amino acids. Germline V gene lookup returns CDR1 SGHAT and CDR2 FQNNGV. The J segment lost 7 bases and the V segment lost 0 bases, leaving 11 bases of the junction unmatched.

The chain recombines TRBV20-1 with TRBJ1-5; D unresolved. Trimming stripped 0 bases from V and 0 bases from J, with 9 bases between. The CDR3 spans 15 residues. Germline CDR1 and CDR2: DFQATT and SNEGSKA (reference sequence). CDR3 sequence: CSAREGRNSNQPQHF. The CDR3 DNA follows: TGCAGTGCTAGAGAGGGGAGAAATAGCAATCAGCCCCAGCATTTT.

This clonotype was observed at least ten times. The chain recombines TRBV11-2 with TRBJ2-3, with D perhaps matching TRBD1 (5 bases). The CDR3 sequence is 16 residues long. Germline CDR1 and CDR2: SGHAT and FQNNGV. Between the trimmed V and J ends, which lost 5 bases and 0 bases, there was a span of 15 bases. The DNA of the CDR3 is TGTGCCAGCAGCCCTATTGCAGGGATGAGCACAGATACGCAGTATTTT. It encodes CASSPIAGMSTDTQYF.

The rearrangement joins TRBV7-3 to TRBJ2-7, with D tentatively TRBD2 (6 bases). Germline V gene sequence: CDR1 SGHTA, CDR2 FQGTGA. There are 13 residues in the CDR3. V lost 5 bases, J lost 4 bases, and 12 bases lay in between. As DNA, the CDR3 is TGTGCCAGCAGCAAGGACGGGGGTTACGAGCAGTACTTC. Translated, it gives CASSKDGGYEQYF.